This is a list of T cell receptor beta chains from one sample in a study of blood T cell repertoires in COVID-19. Generated by immunoSEQ multiplex PCR, the TCRdb table keeps only in-frame clones and is missing some. The sample includes some 150,000 clones, around 89% of them seen just once. Source material: peripheral blood. The receptors were sampled from a man between 60 and 75 years old with active or convalescent COVID-19. Both conserved end residues are part of each CDR3. Fields, in order: J gene, V gene, D gene, CDR3 DNA, CDR3 protein. The D gene is left open where the match is weak.

>TRBJ1-4|TRBV27|-
TGTGCCAGCAGCCTCCCGGGGGAAAAACTGTTTTTT
CASSLPGEKLFF
>TRBJ2-4|TRBV19|-
TGTGCCAGTAATAGTCGGACAGACCTAGCCAAAAACATTCAGTACTTC
CASNSRTDLAKNIQYF
>TRBJ1-1|TRBV9|-
TGTGCCAGCAGCGTATTGACAGGATTTACGCCCACTGAAGCTTTCTTT
CASSVLTGFTPTEAFF
>TRBJ1-5|TRBV18|-
TGTGCCAGCTCACCGCAGGCGACCAATCAGCCCCAGCATTTT
CASSPQATNQPQHF
>TRBJ1-5|TRBV19|-
TGTGCCAGTAGTAGAGGGTACCAGCCCCAGCATTTT
CASSRGYQPQHF
>TRBJ2-3|TRBV27|TRBD2
TGTGCCAGCAGACTAGCGGGAGGACGGGATACGCAGTATTTT
CASRLAGGRDTQYF
>TRBJ1-5|TRBV7-9|TRBD1
TGTGCCAGCAGCTTGGGACAGGGCAATCAGCCCCAGCATTTT
CASSLGQGNQPQHF
>TRBJ1-5|TRBV2|-
TGTGCCAGCAGTGAAGGTCAGGGGAAGAGGGCCCAGCATTTT
CASSEGQGKRAQHF
>TRBJ2-7|TRBV7-2|TRBD2
TGTGCCAGCAGCCTGGGACTAGCGGGAAGCGAGCAGTACTTC
CASSLGLAGSEQYF
>TRBJ1-1|TRBV3-1/TRBV3-2|TRBD1
TGTGCCAGCAGCCGAGGACAGGGATACGGAATGAACACTGAAGCTTTCTTT
CASSRGQGYGMNTEAFF
>TRBJ2-6|TRBV7-9|TRBD1
TGTGCCAGCAGCCTGGACAGGGGGAGGCCTGGGGCCAACGTCCTGACTTTC
CASSLDRGRPGANVLTF
>TRBJ1-3|TRBV2|TRBD1
TGTGCCAGCAGACAGGGGGCCTCTGGAAACACCATATATTTT
CASRQGASGNTIYF
>TRBJ1-1|TRBV28|TRBD1
TGTGCCAGCAGTTTCGACAGGGGATGGAACACTGAAGCTTTCTTT
CASSFDRGWNTEAFF
>TRBJ2-5|TRBV18|TRBD1
TGTGCCAGCTCCCCTGCAGGGGGCAACTCCCAAGAGACCCAGTACTTC
CASSPAGGNSQETQYF
>TRBJ2-7|TRBV2|TRBD2
TGTGCCAGCAGGCTCGGAGTAGCGGGAGCTTACGAGCAGTACTTC
CASRLGVAGAYEQYF
>TRBJ1-2|TRBV7-9|-
TGTGCCAGCAGCTTTTTGACAAGCTACACCTTC
CASSFLTSYTF
>TRBJ1-6|TRBV6-5|-
TGTGCCAGCAGCAAACGGGAGGGTGGTTCACCCCTCCACTTT
CASSKREGGSPLHF
>TRBJ1-5|TRBV7-2|-
TGTGCCAGCAGCCTACAGGATAGCAATCAGCCCCAGCATTTT
CASSLQDSNQPQHF
>TRBJ1-5|TRBV19|-
TGTGCCAGTACGATCGGGGGTAGCAGCAATCAGCCCCAGCATTTT
CASTIGGSSNQPQHF
>TRBJ1-5|TRBV10-3|-
TGTGCCATCAGTGAAGGAAAGGGGGAACATCAGCCCCAGCATTTT
CAISEGKGEHQPQHF
>TRBJ2-7|TRBV16|TRBD2
TGTGCCAGCAGCCAATCGCCTGGGACTAGCGGGAATCCCACTTCTGAGCAGTACTTC
CASSQSPGTSGNPTSEQYF
>TRBJ2-1|TRBV4-1|TRBD2
TGCGCCAGCAGCCAAGAGGCAGGCGGGGGGAGGTCCTACAATGAGCAGTTCTTC
CASSQEAGGGRSYNEQFF
>TRBJ2-7|TRBV5-1|-
TGCGCCAGCAGCTCGGTCGGTAACGAGCAGTACTTC
CASSSVGNEQYF
>TRBJ1-5|TRBV5-1|-
TGCGCCAGCAGCCCCGGACAGTTCGGTCAGCCCCAGCATTTT
CASSPGQFGQPQHF
>TRBJ1-5|TRBV10-3|TRBD1
TGTGCCATCAGGGAGACAGGGGAGGAAAATCAGCCCCAGCATTTT
CAIRETGEENQPQHF